The 9 T cell receptor beta chains below all came from one sample that was sequenced in a study of blood T cell repertoires in COVID-19. Assay used: immunoSEQ multiplex PCR; TCRdb lists only in-frame clones, some missing. The table has approximately 130,000 clones, 70% to 90% seen once. Sequencing used peripheral blood. These receptors all come from a woman in her forties or fifties who had recovered from COVID-19.

This clone was detected once. V gene TRBV5-4 combines with J gene TRBJ1-1; D may be TRBD1 (6 bases). CDR3 length: 15 residues. Trimming shortened V by 0 bases and J by 5 bases, and 14 bases separated the two germline ends. Germline V gene sequence: CDR1 SGHNT, CDR2 YYREEE (reference sequence). CDR3 nucleotides: TGTGCCAGCAGCTTGGCCACAGGGCGTGATACTGAAGCTTTCTTT. Translation gives CASSLATGRDTEAFF.

This chain joins TRBV5-1 and TRBJ1-1, with unresolved D. The V and J ends lost 7 bases and 1 base respectively, with 11 bases between them. This CDR3 comprises 13 residues. Germline V gene data show CDR1 as SGHRS and CDR2 as YFSETQ. In nucleotides, the CDR3 is TGCGCCAGCGAAAAAGCAGGGAACACTGAAGCTTTCTTT. Translation gives CASEKAGNTEAFF.

The rearrangement links TRBV6-1 to TRBJ2-7, with 9 bases matching TRBD2. This CDR3 is 14 amino acids long. The germline V gene encodes CDR1 MNHNS and CDR2 SASEGT. The V and J ends lost 1 base and 3 bases, in that order; junction bases with no gene match: 1. For the CDR3, the DNA is TGTGCCAGCAGTGAAGGCGGGGGGGGCTACGAGCAGTACTTC. Translating it yields CASSEGGGGYEQYF.

This sequence joins TRBV7-2 and TRBJ2-3; 9 bases fit TRBD1. The CDR3 consists of 15 residues. Germline V gene lookup returns CDR1 SGHTA and CDR2 FQGNSA. V gave up 4 bases and J gave up 4 bases; unmatched junction bases: 6. CDR3 nucleotide sequence: TGTGCCAGCAGCTCAATTACAGGGGGCCCAGATACGCAGTATTTT. It translates to CASSSITGGPDTQYF.

There are many counts of this clone. The chain uses TRBV7-6 and TRBJ1-3, with D unclear. The germline V and J ends were trimmed by 3 bases and 0 bases, with 6 bases remaining between them. The CDR3 runs to 14 residues. Looked up from germline, CDR1 is SGHVS and CDR2 is FNYEAQ. The CDR3 DNA reads as TGTGCCAGCAGCTTCCTAGGCTCTGGAAACACCATATATTTT. It is translated as CASSFLGSGNTIYF. Based on the CDR3 plus reference TRBV7-6 and TRBJ1-3, the full variable domain is GAGVSQSPRYKVTKRGQDVALRCDPISGHVSLYWYRQALGQGPEFLTYFNYEAQQDKSGLPNDRFSAERPEGSISTLTIQRTEQRDSAMYRCASSFLGSGNTIYFGEGSWLTVV.

This clone has more than one count but fewer than ten. The chain uses TRBV19 and TRBJ1-1; D is possibly TRBD1 (5 bases). The germline gives CDR1 LNHDA, CDR2 SQIVND (reference sequence). Trimming shortened V by 1 base and J by 1 base, and 13 bases separated the two germline ends. The CDR3 consists of 16 residues. DNA of the CDR3: TGTGCCAGTAGTATAGGAATTAGACAGCAGAACACTGAAGCTTTCTTT. It is translated as CASSIGIRQQNTEAFF.

The chain employs TRBV7-5 and TRBJ2-7; the D segment call TRBD1 is taken from the table without a DNA check. TRBV7-5 is described as a pseudogene. This CDR3 region has 14 residues. The chain's CDR3 is CARSKPGHSYEQYF. CDR3 nucleotide sequence: TGTGCCAGAAGCAAGCCGGGACATTCCTACGAGCAGTACTTC.

The rearrangement joins TRBV7-8 to TRBJ2-2, with 8 bases fitting TRBD1. V lost 3 bases to trimming and J lost 4 bases; unmatched junction nucleotides: 4. Germline CDR1 is SGHVS and CDR2 is FQNEAQ. This CDR3 is built from 15 residues. In DNA form, the CDR3 reads TGTGCCAGCAGCTTCAGGGGGCCGGGCACCGGGGAGCTGTTTTTT. Translated, it gives CASSFRGPGTGELFF.

The chain uses TRBV6-5 and TRBJ2-3, with a tentative D call TRBD1 (5 bases). The CDR3 is made up of 14 amino acids. The germline V gene encodes CDR1 MNHEY and CDR2 SVGAGI. V lost 4 bases and J 0 bases, leaving 8 bases between the germline ends. The CDR3 DNA reads as TGTGCCAGCAGTTTAAGACAGAGCACAGATACGCAGTATTTT. It translates to CASSLRQSTDTQYF.